One and the same sample provided the 25 T cell receptor beta chains below, sequenced in a study of cytomegalovirus exposure and HLA in healthy donors. The PCR had 60 Vbeta and 13 Jbeta primers. Using immunoSEQ multiplex PCR, the repertoire was profiled, and TCRdb retains in-frame clones only, with some absent. The sample yields 310,000 or so clones, about 87% seen once. Sequenced material: PBMCs. Source of these receptors: a woman aged 18-35 years in good health and CMV-seronegative.

The chain has TRBV5-3 and TRBJ1-1; D gene uncertain. TRBV5-3 is treated as an ORF (open reading frame) with a function not yet certain. The CDR3 totals 14 residues. V was cut by 4 bases and J by 4 bases, with 14 bases left in between. CDR3 DNA sequence: TGTGCCAGAAGCGAACCAACACGGGGCACTGAAGCTTTCTTT. This encodes CARSEPTRGTEAFF.

The chain employs TRBV7-3 and TRBJ1-6; D may be TRBD1 (5 bases). The CDR3 consists of 16 residues. The ends were cut back, 5 bases at V and 9 bases at J, with 20 bases in the middle. Germline CDR1 and CDR2: SGHTA and FQGTGA. The CDR3 here is CASSLGTAGSGSPLHF. Written as DNA, the CDR3 is TGTGCCAGCAGCCTCGGCACAGCAGGGTCGGGTTCACCCCTCCACTTT.

V usage is TRBV19 and J usage is TRBJ1-5; D not resolved. Germline values: CDR1 LNHDA, CDR2 SQIVND (reference sequence). Between the trimmed V and J ends, which lost 6 bases and 7 bases, there was a span of 19 bases. The CDR3 consists of 15 residues. CDR3: CASSAGSRLIQPQHF. The CDR3 nucleotides read TGTGCCAGTAGCGCCGGGTCGAGGCTTATACAGCCCCAGCATTTT.

The chain combines TRBV6-1 with TRBJ1-1; no definite D call. The CDR3 consists of 12 residues. V lost 5 bases and J lost 6, with 10 bases in between. Germline assignment: CDR1 MNHNS and CDR2 SASEGT. The CDR3 here is CASSSREAEAFF. The CDR3 DNA is TGTGCCAGCAGTAGTAGAGAGGCTGAAGCTTTCTTT.

V is TRBV19 and J is TRBJ2-5, with D possibly TRBD1 on 6 matching bases. The germline V and J ends were trimmed by 7 bases and 4 bases, with 16 bases remaining between them. Germline V gene lookup returns CDR1 LNHDA and CDR2 SQIVND (reference sequence). This CDR3 contains 14 residues. In DNA form, the CDR3 reads TGTGCCAGTATCCGGGACACGGTTAGAGAGACCCAGTACTTC. It translates to CASIRDTVRETQYF.

Turning to this clone: At one end the junction does not follow the germline gene, possibly because of a read error. The rearrangement links TRBV7-9 to TRBJ1-1; no definite D call. CDR1 SEHNR and CDR2 FQNEAQ come from the germline V gene (reference sequence). There are 12 residues in the CDR3. The chain's CDR3 is CSSSFRNTEAFF. The CDR3 DNA reads as TGTTCCAGCAGCTTCCGGAACACTGAAGCTTTCTTT.

The chain recombines TRBV9 with TRBJ2-3, with 8 bases matching TRBD2. V lost 0 bases and J lost 1; bases outside the gene matches: 7. This CDR3 spans 17 amino acids. The germline gives CDR1 SGDLS, CDR2 YYNGEE. Here the CDR3 reads CASSVVGRGVGTDTQYF. In nucleotides, the CDR3 is TGTGCCAGCAGCGTAGTGGGGCGGGGGGTAGGCACAGATACGCAGTATTTT.

The chain employs TRBV5-6 and TRBJ1-6, with D maybe TRBD1 (6 bases). With 5 bases removed from V and 10 bases from J, the gap between germline ends came to 13 bases. Germline V CDR1 and CDR2: SGHDT, YYEEEE. This CDR3 contains 13 residues. CDR3 sequence reads: CASRSGATSPLHF. The DNA of the CDR3 is TGTGCCAGCAGGTCAGGGGCTACGTCACCCCTCCACTTT.

This chain links TRBV19 with TRBJ2-3; TRBD2 matches at 7 bases. The CDR3 sequence is 18 residues long. The germline gives CDR1 LNHDA, CDR2 SQIVND (reference sequence). The junction had 15 bases not matched to a gene; V was cut back by 6 bases and J by 0 bases. The CDR3 spells CASRPPSGRLTSTDTQYF. The CDR3 nucleotides read TGTGCCAGTAGGCCTCCTAGCGGAAGATTAACTAGCACAGATACGCAGTATTTT.

The chain links TRBV18 to TRBJ2-5, with 7 bases that match TRBD1. The ends lost 5 bases at V and 2 bases at J; junction bases unmatched: 8. CDR1 and CDR2 from the germline V gene are KGHSH and LQKENI. This CDR3 spans 15 amino acids. CDR3 protein: CASSIEPDRQETQYF. CDR3 nucleotides: TGTGCCAGCTCAATAGAGCCGGACAGGCAAGAGACCCAGTACTTC.

This sequence joins TRBV5-5 and TRBJ1-6, with D unresolved. The V gene lost 4 bases and the J gene lost 5 bases, with 13 bases spanning the gap. CDR1 and CDR2 from the germline V gene are SGHKS and YYEKEE (reference sequence). This CDR3 region has 15 residues. CDR3 protein: CASSPQATDNSPLHF. The CDR3 coding sequence is TGTGCCAGCAGCCCCCAGGCTACAGATAATTCACCCCTCCACTTT.

This clone was counted a single time. V usage is TRBV5-4 and J usage is TRBJ2-7; TRBD1 agrees at 8 bases. The germline gives CDR1 SGHNT, CDR2 YYREEE (reference sequence). The CDR3 contains 15 residues. Trimming removed 3 bases from V and 3 bases from J; junction bases left unmatched: 8. The CDR3: CASSSLQGAGYEQYF. In DNA, the CDR3 is TGTGCCAGCAGCTCCCTTCAGGGGGCTGGCTACGAGCAGTACTTC. Based on the CDR3 plus reference TRBV5-4 and TRBJ2-7, the full variable domain is ETGVTQSPTHLIKTRGQQVTLRCSSQSGHNTVSWYQQALGQGPQFIFQYYREEENGRGNFPPRFSGLQFPNYSSELNVNALELDDSALYLCASSSLQGAGYEQYFGPGTRLTVT.

The chain joins TRBV5-4 to TRBJ2-3; 15 bases match TRBD2. The CDR3 consists of 18 residues. Germline assignment: CDR1 SGHNT and CDR2 YYREEE (reference sequence). After removal of 0 bases from V and 0 bases from J, the junction contained 2 bases not matched to a gene. In nucleotides, the CDR3 is TGTGCCAGCAGCTTGGGGGGGACTAGCGGGGGGAGCACAGATACGCAGTATTTT. Translation gives CASSLGGTSGGSTDTQYF.

V is TRBV6-6 and J is TRBJ2-1; 8 nucleotides match TRBD2. The CDR3 has 14 amino acids. Germline V gives CDR1 MNHNY, CDR2 SVGAGI (reference sequence). Trimming at V came to 2 bases and at J to 7 bases, leaving 4 bases not matched to a gene. Here the CDR3 reads CASSYGGGINEQFF. CDR3 DNA: TGTGCCAGCAGTTACGGCGGGGGGATAAATGAGCAGTTCTTC.

V gene TRBV27 combines with J gene TRBJ1-5; no clear D gene. Trimming left V 5 bases short and J 6 bases short, with 14 bases between. CDR1 and CDR2 from the germline V gene are MNHEY and SMNVEV (reference sequence). The CDR3 extends over 14 amino acids. Here the CDR3 reads CASSRQAGIQPQHF. CDR3 sequence (DNA): TGTGCCAGCAGTAGGCAGGCAGGAATTCAGCCCCAGCATTTT.

This clone has only one observation. The V call is TRBV6-5, the J call TRBJ2-3; D remains unclear. Deletions cut 4 bases from V and 4 bases from J, with 12 bases between. Germline V CDR1 and CDR2: MNHEY, SVGAGI. There are 14 residues in the CDR3. This CDR3 reads CASSSWVRADTQYF. CDR3 nucleotide sequence: TGTGCCAGCAGTTCCTGGGTTCGGGCAGATACGCAGTATTTT.

The J gene is TRBJ2-1, the V gene TRBV27; 7 bases agree with TRBD1. The CDR3 runs to 15 residues. Germline V gene data show CDR1 as MNHEY and CDR2 as SMNVEV (reference sequence). V lost 5 bases and J lost 4; bases outside the gene matches: 8. The CDR3 coding sequence is TGTGCCAGCAGTCCCCTTGGGACAGAGTACAATGAGCAGTTCTTC. Protein: CASSPLGTEYNEQFF.

The chain carries TRBV30 and TRBJ2-1; possible D gene TRBD1, 6 bases. The germline CDR1 and CDR2 sequences are GTSNPN and SVGIG (reference sequence). V was trimmed by 4 bases and J by 4 bases, leaving 17 bases between them. CDR3 length: 15 amino acids. CDR3 DNA sequence: TGTGCCTGGATACGGAAGACAGGCCTATACAATGAGCAGTTCTTC. Translation gives CAWIRKTGLYNEQFF.

The chain employs TRBV14 and TRBJ2-7; 8 bases map to TRBD1. Germline CDR1 SGHDN, CDR2 FVKESK. The CDR3 runs 14 residues. Trimming removed 4 bases from V and 6 bases from J; junction bases left unmatched: 8. This CDR3 is CASSLGQGFGEQYF. The CDR3 nucleotides read TGTGCCAGCAGCCTTGGACAGGGTTTTGGCGAGCAGTACTTC.

This clone was recorded a few times. J is TRBJ1-2 and V is TRBV7-8, with 8 bases fitting TRBD1. Trimming at V came to 5 bases and at J to 2 bases, leaving 10 bases not matched to a gene. CDR1 is SGHVS and CDR2 is FQNEAQ in the germline V gene. CDR3 size: 16 residues. CDR3 nucleotide sequence: TGTGCCAGCAGCCTACTCCCGGGGACAGGCAACTATGGCTACACCTTC. The encoded protein is CASSLLPGTGNYGYTF.

This chain uses TRBV11-2 with TRBJ2-1, with a tentative D call TRBD2 (6 bases). Looked up from germline, CDR1 is SGHAT and CDR2 is FQNNGV. The ends were cut back, 4 bases at V and 4 bases at J, with 20 bases in the middle. The CDR3 totals 17 residues. The chain's CDR3 is CASSSFRGNTSYNEQFF. In DNA, the CDR3 is TGTGCCAGCAGCTCCTTTCGCGGGAACACGAGTTACAATGAGCAGTTCTTC.

The rearrangement joins TRBV29-1 to TRBJ2-3; no clear D. Germline CDR1 reads SQVTM; CDR2 reads ANQGSEA. The CDR3 has 13 amino acids. Trimming pared 0 bases from V and 4 bases from J, leaving 8 bases between. The CDR3 DNA is TGCAGCGTTGAAGATCGGTACGCAGATACGCAGTATTTT. Translation: CSVEDRYADTQYF.

The V call is TRBV19, the J call TRBJ2-7; a weak D match, TRBD2 (6 bases). The CDR3 spans 14 residues. Germline assignment: CDR1 LNHDA and CDR2 SQIVND (reference sequence). V was trimmed by 6 bases and J by 2 bases, leaving 14 bases between them. The CDR3 nucleotides are TGTGCCAGTAGATCTGGAGGGGCTCCCTACGAGCAGTACTTC. Translation gives CASRSGGAPYEQYF.

The rearrangement links TRBV4-2 to TRBJ2-5, with a weak D call TRBD2 (6 bases). CDR1 LGHNA and CDR2 YNFKEQ come from the germline V gene. Trimming cost V 0 bases and J 7 bases, with 24 bases left between them. CDR3 length: 18 amino acids. The CDR3, as DNA: TGTGCCAGCAGCCAAGAACCCGGAGGCGGGGTCATCCTGGGGACCCAGTACTTC. Residues: CASSQEPGGGVILGTQYF.

This clone has only one observation. V and J are TRBV10-3 and TRBJ2-7; TRBD2 agrees at 7 bases. This CDR3 spans 14 amino acids. V gave up 6 bases and J gave up 0 bases; unmatched junction bases: 5. Per the germline V gene, CDR1 is ENHRY and CDR2 is SYGVKD. CDR3 sequence reads: CAIRGSGHSYEQYF. CDR3 nucleotide sequence: TGTGCCATCAGGGGTAGCGGGCACTCCTACGAGCAGTACTTC.